Following are 3 T cell receptor beta chains from one sample sequenced in a study of cytomegalovirus exposure and HLA in healthy donors. The PCR ran on 60 Vbeta and 13 Jbeta primers. TCRdb's copy holds only in-frame clones and misses some; the assay was immunoSEQ multiplex PCR. The profile covers roughly 290,000 clones, with about 80% appearing a single time and about 0.28% taken by the ten largest. Sequencing was carried out using PBMCs. The receptor source for this set is a girl aged 2 to 10 in good health and CMV-seronegative.

This clone was observed a handful of times. The chain uses TRBV5-4 and TRBJ2-1; 7 nucleotides match TRBD2. The germline V gene has CDR1 SGHNT and CDR2 YYREEE (reference sequence). V lost 3 bases to trimming and J lost 2 bases; unmatched junction nucleotides: 2. This CDR3 contains 14 residues. The CDR3 nucleotides read TGTGCCAGCAGCTGGGGGGGTCCCTACAATGAGCAGTTCTTC. Its protein is CASSWGGPYNEQFF.

The chain uses TRBV15 and TRBJ1-1; D is possibly TRBD1 (5 bases). Germline V lookup: CDR1 LNHNV, CDR2 YYDKDF (reference sequence). V lost 1 base to trimming and J lost 7 bases, with 25 bases between them. The CDR3 has 18 residues. The CDR3 nucleotides are TGTGCCACCAGCAGAGTTGGGCCCGGGACCGCCCGGGGGGGTGAAGCTTTCTTT. Protein product: CATSRVGPGTARGGEAFF. The full variable domain, rest sourced from reference TRBV15 and TRBJ1-1, is DAMVIQNPRYQVTQFGKPVTLSCSQTLNHNVMYWYQQKSSQAPKLLFHYYDKDFNNEADTPDNFQSRRPNTSFCFLDIRSPGLGDTAMYLCATSRVGPGTARGGEAFFGQGTRLTVV.

This sequence joins TRBV14 and TRBJ2-7; perhaps TRBD2 as D (6 bases). CDR1 is SGHDN, CDR2 FVKESK, per germline. The CDR3 is 16 residues long. The ends were cut back, 3 bases at V and 1 base at J, with 16 bases in the middle. Written as DNA, the CDR3 is TGTGCCAGCAGCCAGGCTCGGGGGACTGGATCCTACGAGCAGTACTTC. It codes for CASSQARGTGSYEQYF.